This TCR beta chain was sequenced in a study of T cells in Graves' hyperthyroidism and ophthalmopathy. Study-wide findings and caveats: Ophthalmopathy could be told apart from stable hyperthyroidism with a 13 V-J model.

V dropped 7 bases and J dropped 5 bases, with 26 bases sitting between them. The CDR3 has 17 residues. Germline CDR1 is MNHNS and CDR2 is SASEGT. This clonotype has a count of ten or more. The target antigen is unknown. What was amplified from RNA transcripts were TCR beta CDR3 regions. Using the HTBI primer set, a first-round RT-PCR was run on the TCR CDR3. Each CDR3 protein gets one entry after TCRdb re-called the multiplex PCR reads with MiXCR. Of hundreds of thousands of distinct CDR3 sequences in the sample, 16% were seen once. The rearrangement uses TRBV6-1 and TRBJ1-1, with D possibly matching TRBD1 (6 bases). The specimen sequenced was blood. This TCR came from a woman in her 40s with Graves' ophthalmopathy. The CDR3 DNA follows: TGTGCCAGCACCCCCGGGGGGGGCGCGGTATTGATAACTGAAGCTTTCTTT. This sequence encodes CASTPGGGAVLITEAFF.